These T cell receptor beta chains were read from a single sample in a study of blood T cell repertoires in COVID-19. TCRdb's copy holds only in-frame clones and misses some; the assay was immunoSEQ multiplex PCR. The sample carries 95,000 to 150,000 clones, 82% recorded once. Sequencing input: peripheral blood. The receptors shown here come from a woman between 65 and 79 years old with acute or convalescent COVID-19. Both conserved end residues are part of each CDR3. The order of the fields is V gene, D gene, CDR3 length, clone size, J gene, CDR3 DNA, CDR3 protein. D genes are given only for firm matches. Some rows mark clone size as missing; the rest say once, few, many or name a class of expanded clone.

TRBV11-2	TRBD1	15	once	TRBJ2-2	TGTGCCAGCAGTCAGAGACAGGGGGCTGTCGGGGAGCTGTTTTTT	CASSQRQGAVGELFF
TRBV9	NA	15	NA	TRBJ2-6	TGTGCCAGCAGTGATAGGGGAACTGGGGCCAACGTCCTGACTTTC	CASSDRGTGANVLTF
TRBV7-2	NA	15	NA	TRBJ2-1	TGTGCCAGCAGCGGATGGGGCCGCCCCAGCAATGAGCAGTTCTTC	CASSGWGRPSNEQFF
TRBV7-2	TRBD1	15	NA	TRBJ2-5	TGTGCCAGCAGCGGAGGGACAGGGGGCATGGAGACCCAGTACTTC	CASSGGTGGMETQYF
TRBV10-3	TRBD1	16	NA	TRBJ1-3	TGTGCCATCAGTGAGCTCAGGGGGTACTCTGGAAACACCATATATTTT	CAISELRGYSGNTIYF
TRBV3-1/TRBV3-2	NA	16	NA	TRBJ2-6	TGTGCCAGCAGCCAAGGACAGACCTCTGGGGCCAACGTCCTGACTTTC	CASSQGQTSGANVLTF
TRBV7-8	TRBD2	16	NA	TRBJ2-3	TGTGCCAGCGGGTTGGAAAGCGGGGGAAACACAGATACGCAGTATTTT	CASGLESGGNTDTQYF
TRBV7-2	NA	14	NA	TRBJ1-1	TGTGCCAGCAGCTTAGCGCAGGGGAGCACTGAAGCTTTCTTT	CASSLAQGSTEAFF
TRBV7-2	TRBD1	13	NA	TRBJ1-2	TGTGCCAGCAGTCCAACAGGGGGCTATGGCTACACCTTC	CASSPTGGYGYTF
TRBV4-1	TRBD1	15	NA	TRBJ2-2	TGCGCCAGCACCCCCTGGGGGACAGGAACCGGGGAGCTGTTTTTT	CASTPWGTGTGELFF
TRBV19	TRBD1	16	NA	TRBJ1-5	TGTGCCAGTAGTACCCTGGGACAGGGTGGGGGTCAGCCCCAGCATTTT	CASSTLGQGGGQPQHF
TRBV5-4	NA	13	NA	TRBJ1-2	TGTGCCAGCAGCCCGGACAGAAACTATGGCTACACCTTC	CASSPDRNYGYTF
TRBV6-4	NA	15	once	TRBJ1-3	TGTGCCAGCAGCCGGACCTCGGGAGCCGGAAACACCATATATTTT	CASSRTSGAGNTIYF
TRBV7-2	NA	13	NA	TRBJ2-2	TGTGCCAGCAGCTTAGAGTCAGGCGGGGAGCTGTTTTTT	CASSLESGGELFF
TRBV7-2	NA	15	NA	TRBJ1-6	TGTGCCAGCAGCTTAGTGGGACTTCCCAATTCACCCCTCCACTTT	CASSLVGLPNSPLHF
TRBV7-9	NA	15	NA	TRBJ1-2	TGTGCCAGCAGCCCTCGGAGTGGGGGGTCGAGCGGCTACACCTTC	CASSPRSGGSSGYTF
TRBV15	NA	14	NA	TRBJ1-1	TGTGCCACCAGCAGAGAACTACGCCCCACTGAAGCTTTCTTT	CATSRELRPTEAFF
TRBV19	TRBD1	13	NA	TRBJ1-2	TGTGCCAGTAGTAGACAGGGTGCCTATGGCTACACCTTC	CASSRQGAYGYTF
TRBV5-1	NA	16	NA	TRBJ2-1	TGCGCCAGCAGCTTGGATGAGGTCACAACGTACAATGAGCAGTTCTTC	CASSLDEVTTYNEQFF
TRBV4-3	NA	15	NA	TRBJ1-4	TGCGCCAGCAGCCAAGATGTAGGGGCTCGGGAAAAACTGTTTTTT	CASSQDVGAREKLFF
TRBV19	TRBD1	17	NA	TRBJ1-4	TGTGCCAGTACCTCGGGACAGGGGCGCGGGGCTTGGGAAAAACTGTTTTTT	CASTSGQGRGAWEKLFF
TRBV7-8	NA	18	NA	TRBJ2-7	TGTGCCAGCAGCTTAGGAGACTGGCGGGGTCCCCCGGCCTACGAGCAGTACTTC	CASSLGDWRGPPAYEQYF
TRBV7-9	NA	16	NA	TRBJ2-5	TGTGCCAGCAGTTTCACTACAGGGAGGGAGAGGGAGACCCAGTACTTC	CASSFTTGRERETQYF
TRBV4-2	NA	14	NA	TRBJ1-1	TGTGCCAGCAGCCACGGGGGTGAGTACACTGAAGCTTTCTTT	CASSHGGEYTEAFF
TRBV5-4	NA	16	NA	TRBJ2-3	TGTGCCAGCAGCTCCAGAGGGGGGGGAAGCACAGATACGCAGTATTTT	CASSSRGGGSTDTQYF
TRBV6-5	NA	15	NA	TRBJ2-6	TGTGCCAGCAGTACAGCCAGCTCTGGGGCCAACGTCCTGACTTTC	CASSTASSGANVLTF
TRBV4-3	TRBD1	15	NA	TRBJ1-2	TGCGCCAGCAGCCAAGATGCGACAGGGAACTATGGCTACACCTTC	CASSQDATGNYGYTF
TRBV11-2	NA	16	few	TRBJ1-4	TGTGCCAGCAGCCGAAGCGGAGTTACAACTAATGAAAAACTGTTTTTT	CASSRSGVTTNEKLFF
TRBV6-6	TRBD2	13	NA	TRBJ2-3	TGTGCCAGCAGACTAGCGGAGGGGGGAACCCAGTATTTT	CASRLAEGGTQYF
TRBV7-9	NA	16	NA	TRBJ1-2	TGTGCCAGCAGCTCCTCGGGGGGGCAGGGCGACTATGGCTACACCTTC	CASSSSGGQGDYGYTF
TRBV4-3	NA	15	NA	TRBJ1-3	TGCGCCAGCAGCCAAGACCCCGGTCCGGGGAACACCATATATTTT	CASSQDPGPGNTIYF
TRBV18	NA	15	few	TRBJ2-2	TGTGCCAGCTCACGGTCAGAGGTCGGCTCCGGGGAGCTGTTTTTT	CASSRSEVGSGELFF
TRBV7-9	NA	16	NA	TRBJ2-2	TGTGCCAGCAGCCATGGATCAGGGATGGACACCGGGGAGCTGTTTTTT	CASSHGSGMDTGELFF
TRBV20-1	TRBD1	14	NA	TRBJ1-4	TGCAGTGCTAGTTATGGGACAGGGGGCGAAAAACTGTTTTTT	CSASYGTGGEKLFF
TRBV15	TRBD1	15	NA	TRBJ2-3	TGTGCCACCAGCAGCGGACAGGGGGACACAGATACGCAGTATTTT	CATSSGQGDTDTQYF
TRBV21-1	NA	15	NA	TRBJ1-4	TGTGCCAGCAGCAAAGTGCGGACAGTCAATGAAAAACTGTTTTTT	CASSKVRTVNEKLFF
TRBV19	NA	11	NA	TRBJ2-3	TGTGCCAGTAGTACAGGAGATACGCAGTATTTT	CASSTGDTQYF